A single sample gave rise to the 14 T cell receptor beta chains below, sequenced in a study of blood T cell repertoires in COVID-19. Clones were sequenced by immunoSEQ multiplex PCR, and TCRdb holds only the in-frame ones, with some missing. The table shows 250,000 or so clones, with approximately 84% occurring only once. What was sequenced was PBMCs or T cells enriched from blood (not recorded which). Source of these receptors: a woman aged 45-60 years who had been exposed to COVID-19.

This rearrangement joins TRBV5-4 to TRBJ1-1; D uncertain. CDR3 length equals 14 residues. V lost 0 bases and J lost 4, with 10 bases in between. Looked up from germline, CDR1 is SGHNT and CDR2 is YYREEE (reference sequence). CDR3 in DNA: TGTGCCAGCAGCTTGGGACGGCCGGGCACTGAAGCTTTCTTT. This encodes CASSLGRPGTEAFF.

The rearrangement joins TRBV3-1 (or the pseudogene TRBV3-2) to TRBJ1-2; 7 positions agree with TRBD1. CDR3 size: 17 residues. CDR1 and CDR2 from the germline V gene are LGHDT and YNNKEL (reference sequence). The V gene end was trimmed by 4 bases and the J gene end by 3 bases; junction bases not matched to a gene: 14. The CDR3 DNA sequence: TGTGCCAGCAGCCCCCTAGACAGGGCGGTTTGGGACTATGGCTACACCTTC. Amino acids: CASSPLDRAVWDYGYTF.

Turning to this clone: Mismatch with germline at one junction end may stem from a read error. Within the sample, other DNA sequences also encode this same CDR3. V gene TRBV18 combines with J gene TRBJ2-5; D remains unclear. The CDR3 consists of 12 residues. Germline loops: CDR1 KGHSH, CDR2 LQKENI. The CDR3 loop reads CASSPQRETQYF. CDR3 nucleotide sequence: TGTGCCAGCTCGCCACAGCGAGAGACCCAGTACTTC.

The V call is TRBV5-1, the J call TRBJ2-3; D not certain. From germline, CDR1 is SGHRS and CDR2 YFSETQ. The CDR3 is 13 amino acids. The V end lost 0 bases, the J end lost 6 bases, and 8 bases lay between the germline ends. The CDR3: CASSLVIRDTQYF. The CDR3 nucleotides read TGCGCCAGCAGCTTGGTTATTCGGGATACGCAGTATTTT.

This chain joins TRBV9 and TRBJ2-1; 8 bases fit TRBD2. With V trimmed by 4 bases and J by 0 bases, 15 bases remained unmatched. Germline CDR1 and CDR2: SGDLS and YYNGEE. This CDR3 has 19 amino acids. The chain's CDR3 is CASSPPPGGDTGSYNEQFF. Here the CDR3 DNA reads TGTGCCAGCAGCCCCCCGCCGGGGGGGGACACCGGCTCCTACAATGAGCAGTTCTTC.

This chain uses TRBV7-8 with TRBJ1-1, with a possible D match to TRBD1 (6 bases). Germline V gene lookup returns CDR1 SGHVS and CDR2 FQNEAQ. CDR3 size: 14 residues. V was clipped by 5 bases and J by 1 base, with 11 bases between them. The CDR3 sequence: CASSLGQENTEAFF. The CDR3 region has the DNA TGTGCCAGCAGCCTGGGACAAGAGAACACTGAAGCTTTCTTT.

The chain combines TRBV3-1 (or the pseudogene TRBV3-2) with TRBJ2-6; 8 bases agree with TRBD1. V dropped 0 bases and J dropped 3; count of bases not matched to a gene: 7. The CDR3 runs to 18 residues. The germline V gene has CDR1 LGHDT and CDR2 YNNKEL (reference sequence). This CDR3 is CASSQDDARGRGANVLTF. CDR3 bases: TGTGCCAGCAGCCAAGATGACGCCAGGGGGCGTGGGGCCAACGTCCTGACTTTC.

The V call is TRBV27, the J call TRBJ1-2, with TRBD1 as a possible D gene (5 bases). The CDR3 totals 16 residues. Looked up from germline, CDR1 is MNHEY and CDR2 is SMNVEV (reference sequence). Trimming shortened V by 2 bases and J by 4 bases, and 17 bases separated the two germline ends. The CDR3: CASSLDGQRRGYGYTF. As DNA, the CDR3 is TGTGCCAGCAGTTTAGACGGACAACGACGTGGCTATGGCTACACCTTC.

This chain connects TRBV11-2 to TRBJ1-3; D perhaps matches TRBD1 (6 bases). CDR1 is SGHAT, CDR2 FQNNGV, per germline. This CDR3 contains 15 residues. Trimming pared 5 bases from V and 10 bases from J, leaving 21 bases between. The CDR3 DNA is TGTGCCAGCAGCCAGGGGTTCGGACCACTAGGTACCATATATTTT. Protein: CASSQGFGPLGTIYF.

The CDR3 protein is CASSLVEGMGTEAFF. The CDR3 coding sequence is TGTGCCAGCAGCTTAGTTGAGGGAATGGGCACTGAAGCTTTCTTT. The rearrangement uses TRBV7-9 and TRBJ1-1; D gene ambiguous. CDR3 size: 15 residues. V lost 1 base and J lost 4, with 13 bases in between. CDR1 is SEHNR, CDR2 FQNEAQ, per germline (reference sequence).

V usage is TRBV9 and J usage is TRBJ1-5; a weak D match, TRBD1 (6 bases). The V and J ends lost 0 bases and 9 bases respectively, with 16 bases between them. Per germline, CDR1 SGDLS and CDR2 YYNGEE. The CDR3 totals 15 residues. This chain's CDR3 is CASSVDGRGGSPQHF. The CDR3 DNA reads TGTGCCAGCAGCGTAGACGGCCGAGGGGGATCGCCCCAGCATTTT.

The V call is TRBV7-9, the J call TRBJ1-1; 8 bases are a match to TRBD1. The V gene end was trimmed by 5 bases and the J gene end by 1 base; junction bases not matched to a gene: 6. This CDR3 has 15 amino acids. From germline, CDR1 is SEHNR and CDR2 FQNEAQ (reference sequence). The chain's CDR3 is CASSLRGQGNTEAFF. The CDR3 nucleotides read TGTGCCAGCAGCCTCAGGGGGCAGGGGAACACTGAAGCTTTCTTT.

For the CDR3, the DNA is TGTGCCAGCAGGGGACTAGCCTACGAGCAGTACTTC. Translation: CASRGLAYEQYF. The chain couples TRBV27 to TRBJ2-7; TRBD2 matches 8 bases. Looked up from germline, CDR1 is MNHEY and CDR2 is SMNVEV (reference sequence). J gave up 2 bases and V 6 bases, and 0 bases lay outside the gene matches. The CDR3 covers 12 residues.

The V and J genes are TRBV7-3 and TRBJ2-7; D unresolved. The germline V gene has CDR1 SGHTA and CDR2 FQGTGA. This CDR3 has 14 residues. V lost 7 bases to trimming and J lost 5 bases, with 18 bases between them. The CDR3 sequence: CASKPGSLSDEQYF. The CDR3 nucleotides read TGTGCCAGCAAGCCAGGCTCCCTATCAGACGAGCAGTACTTC.